Below are 10 T cell receptor beta chains sequenced from a single sample in a study of CD4+ T cells in melanoma. Produced via immunoSEQ multiplex PCR; TCRdb's table is partial and in-frame only. The sample gives approximately 3,500 clones, less than 80% of which show up once; around a tenth is in the top ten. Sequenced sample: tumor tissue. The receptors originated from a human donor with melanoma.

The chain is built from TRBV6-6 and TRBJ1-6; the D gene is possibly TRBD1 (6 bases). Trimming cost V 6 bases and J 0 bases, with 9 bases left between them. CDR1 is MNHNY, CDR2 SVGAGI, per germline (reference sequence). The CDR3 is 15 amino acids. DNA of the CDR3: TGTGCCAGCAGAAGGGACATCTCCTATAATTCACCCCTCCACTTT. It encodes CASRRDISYNSPLHF.

The chain couples TRBV9 to TRBJ1-2; 9 bases match TRBD1. Looked up from germline, CDR1 is SGDLS and CDR2 is YYNGEE. The V gene end was trimmed by 4 bases and the J gene end by 7 bases; junction bases not matched to a gene: 11. This CDR3 has 15 amino acids. Here the CDR3 reads CASSPSGTGIGGYTF. The DNA for the CDR3 is TGTGCCAGCAGCCCCAGCGGGACAGGGATCGGTGGCTACACCTTC. Combining the CDR3 with reference TRBV9 and TRBJ1-2 gives the whole variable domain DSGVTQTPKHLITATGQRVTLRCSPRSGDLSVYWYQQSLDQGLQFLIQYYNGEERAKGNILERFSAQQFPDLHSELNLSSLELGDSALYFCASSPSGTGIGGYTFGSGTRLTVV.

This clone was seen a handful of times. This chain joins TRBV7-7 and TRBJ2-1; the match to TRBD2 covers 12 bases. Germline values: CDR1 SSHAT, CDR2 FNYEAQ (reference sequence). With V trimmed by 1 base and J by 8 bases, 6 bases remained unmatched. This CDR3 is 16 amino acids long. In DNA, the CDR3 is TGTGCCAGCAGCTTAGGGTCTAGCGGGAGGGCACATGAGCAGTTCTTC. Translating gives CASSLGSSGRAHEQFF.

The chain joins TRBV7-2 to TRBJ2-7, with D possibly TRBD1 on 6 matching bases. The ends were cut back, 0 bases at V and 0 bases at J, with 9 bases in the middle. The CDR3 runs to 15 residues. CDR1 SGHTA and CDR2 FQGNSA come from the germline V gene. The CDR3 DNA is TGTGCCAGCAGCTTAGCGCCAGGGGACTCCTACGAGCAGTACTTC. Translated: CASSLAPGDSYEQYF.

In this sample, this clone turned up once. The rearrangement uses TRBV7-3 and TRBJ2-5, with 7 bases identical to TRBD1. The length of the CDR3 is 14 residues. J was trimmed by 2 bases and V by 0 bases; bases with no gene match: 0. Germline V gives CDR1 SGHTA, CDR2 FQGTGA. The CDR3 loop reads CASSLTRGQETQYF. CDR3 nucleotide sequence: TGTGCCAGCAGCTTAACCAGGGGGCAAGAGACCCAGTACTTC.

V is TRBV18 and J is TRBJ1-2; 9 nucleotides align to TRBD1. In germline, CDR1 is KGHSH, CDR2 LQKENI. Unmatched junction bases numbered 13, after V lost 2 bases and J lost 6 bases. CDR3 size: 17 residues. The CDR3 coding sequence is TGTGCCAGCTCACCATCGGCTGCGGGGACAGGGTTGGATGGCTACACCTTC. Its translation is CASSPSAAGTGLDGYTF.

This clone is categorized as medium-sized. V and J are TRBV4-3 and TRBJ2-4; the D call may be TRBD1 or TRBD2 (5 bases each). The germline V gene has CDR1 LGHNA and CDR2 YSLEER. The CDR3 totals 17 residues. V lost 0 bases to trimming and J lost 1 base, with 13 bases between them. The CDR3 DNA is TGCGCCAGCAGCCAAGATTCAGGGAGTGGGGCCAAAAACATTCAGTACTTC. Translation: CASSQDSGSGAKNIQYF.

The chain links TRBV4-1 to TRBJ2-1, with 13 bases fitting TRBD2. This CDR3 is 15 amino acids long. V gave up 6 bases and J gave up 5 bases; unmatched junction bases: 4. CDR1 MGHRA and CDR2 YSYEKL come from the germline V gene. The CDR3 loop reads CASRLGLAGDNEQFF. CDR3 DNA: TGCGCCAGCAGACTTGGACTAGCGGGGGACAATGAGCAGTTCTTC.

The CDR3 protein is CASSLVQETQYF. The CDR3 DNA sequence: TGTGCCAGCAGCTTGGTTCAAGAGACCCAGTACTTC. The chain uses TRBV5-8 and TRBJ2-5; no firm D call. The germline V gene encodes CDR1 SGHTS and CDR2 YDEGEE. This CDR3 has 12 residues. Trimming pared 0 bases from V and 2 bases from J, leaving 2 bases between.

The chain couples TRBV4-1 to TRBJ2-7, with D tentatively TRBD2 (5 bases). The CDR3 extends over 15 amino acids. CDR1 MGHRA and CDR2 YSYEKL come from the germline V gene. V was pared by 0 bases and J by 7 bases, with 16 bases between. The DNA for the CDR3 is TGCGCCAGCAGCCAAGAAGCGGACCTTTCGCGGGAGCAGTACTTC. It encodes CASSQEADLSREQYF.